The next 9 T cell receptor beta chains were all read from a single sample in a study of cytomegalovirus exposure and HLA in healthy donors. The PCR ran on 60 Vbeta and 13 Jbeta primers. This table comes from immunoSEQ multiplex PCR, and its TCRdb copy is limited to in-frame clones, with some not included. The sample shows 150,000 to 200,000 clones, 65% to 85% of them seen only once. The sequenced sample consisted of PBMCs. The receptors shown here come from a girl aged 10 to 17 in good health and CMV-seropositive.

This rearrangement joins TRBV25-1 to TRBJ1-6; D is unclear. Germline V lookup: CDR1 MGHDK, CDR2 SYGVNS. CDR3 length: 16 residues. Trimming took 1 base from V and 4 from J, leaving 11 bases between them. CDR3 sequence reads: CASSESVPAYNSPLHF. CDR3 nucleotide sequence: TGTGCCAGCAGTGAATCGGTTCCCGCTTATAATTCACCCCTCCACTTT. Looking up the rest from reference TRBV25-1 and TRBJ1-6 gives the full variable domain: EADIYQTPRYLVIGTGKKITLECSQTMGHDKMYWYQQDPGMELHLIHYSYGVNSTEKGDLSSESTVSRIRTEHFPLTLESARPSHTSQYLCASSESVPAYNSPLHFGNGTRLTVT.

The chain recombines TRBV7-3 with TRBJ2-1; 10 nucleotides match TRBD2. The junction had 5 bases not matched to a gene; V was cut back by 5 bases and J by 4 bases. The CDR3 length is 15 residues. Germline CDR1 reads SGHTA; CDR2 reads FQGTGA. The CDR3 loop reads CASSPQTSGYNEQFF. CDR3 coding DNA: TGTGCCAGCAGCCCACAGACTAGCGGGTACAATGAGCAGTTCTTC.

The chain uses TRBV5-1 and TRBJ1-1, with D perhaps matching TRBD1 (5 bases). There are 18 residues in the CDR3. The germline V gene encodes CDR1 SGHRS and CDR2 YFSETQ. The V end was cut by 4 bases, the J end by 5 bases, with 27 bases between. The CDR3 reads CASSGGLNSGLSETEAFF. In nucleotides, the CDR3 is TGCGCCAGCAGCGGGGGACTCAACAGTGGGTTAAGCGAGACTGAAGCTTTCTTT.

This clone came up once. The chain has TRBV29-1 and TRBJ1-1, with D tentatively TRBD1 (5 bases). V lost 5 bases, J lost 0 bases, and 10 bases lay in between. The CDR3 runs to 13 residues. Per the germline V gene, CDR1 is SQVTM and CDR2 is ANQGSEA. This CDR3 reads CSVSGRVNTEAFF. DNA of the CDR3: TGCAGCGTTAGTGGCAGGGTGAACACTGAAGCTTTCTTT.

The genes are TRBV27 and TRBJ2-5, with a weak D call TRBD2 (5 bases). The V gene's germline CDR1 is MNHEY and CDR2 SMNVEV (reference sequence). This CDR3 is 13 amino acids long. The V end was cut by 2 bases, the J end by 5 bases, with 9 bases between. CDR3 in amino acids: CASSLAPGETQYF. In nucleotides, the CDR3 is TGTGCCAGCAGTTTAGCGCCGGGGGAGACCCAGTACTTC.

This chain connects TRBV6-4 to TRBJ2-3, with D possibly TRBD2 on 5 matching bases. Between the trimmed V and J ends, which lost 2 bases and 6 bases, there was a span of 12 bases. The CDR3 is made up of 14 amino acids. Germline CDR1 MRHNA, CDR2 SNTAGT. The CDR3 DNA reads as TGTGCCAGCAGTGACAGTGGGAGTGGGGATACGCAGTATTTT. The encoded protein is CASSDSGSGDTQYF.

V is TRBV29-1 and J is TRBJ1-2; no definite D call. Trimming stripped 4 bases from V and 3 bases from J, with 9 bases between. Germline CDR1 reads SQVTM; CDR2 reads ANQGSEA. The CDR3 contains 12 residues. The CDR3 sequence is CSVAGSDYGYTF. The CDR3 DNA reads as TGCAGCGTTGCAGGCTCCGACTATGGCTACACCTTC.

The chain couples TRBV6-6 to TRBJ1-5; 8 bases are shared with TRBD1. V lost 10 bases and J lost 11; bases outside the gene matches: 10. The CDR3 contains 12 residues. Germline values: CDR1 MNHNY, CDR2 SVGAGI (reference sequence). Here the CDR3 DNA reads TGTGCCACCAACGGACAGGGTGAGGCCCAGCATTTT. Encoded protein: CATNGQGEAQHF.

The chain carries TRBV6-8 and TRBJ2-1; 11 nucleotides match TRBD2. The CDR3 totals 17 residues. J gave up 2 bases and V 5 bases, and 8 bases lay outside the gene matches. Germline V gene lookup returns CDR1 MNHGY and CDR2 SAAAGT. Here the CDR3 DNA reads TGTGCCAGCAGTCGATCGGCTAGCGGGAGGACCTACAATGAGCAGTTCTTC. Translation gives CASSRSASGRTYNEQFF.